This T cell receptor beta chain came from a study of T cells in Graves' hyperthyroidism and ophthalmopathy. Whole-study findings and limits: Ophthalmopathy cases were set apart from stable hyperthyroidism by a 13 V-J model.

A remark on this clonotype: The antigen remains unidentified.

In germline, CDR1 is SNHLY, CDR2 FYNNEI. Trimming removed 2 bases at V and 4 bases at J, with 12 bases between. This CDR3 has 15 amino acids. Any patient presenting with uncontrolled infection, other autoimmune disease, pregnancy or lactation was left out. Diagnostic decisions used clinical symptoms, serum thyroxine and TRAb, thyroid ultrasound and orbital computed tomography. Amplification targeted TCR beta CDR3 regions from RNA transcripts. The primer set for the first-round RT-PCR of the TCR CDR3 was HTBI. TCRdb fed the multiplex PCR reads into MiXCR, producing one record per CDR3 protein. The sample carries fewer than 110,000 distinct CDR3 sequences, roughly 15% recorded once.

V usage is TRBV2 and J usage is TRBJ2-1, with D maybe TRBD1 (5 bases). The source of this sequence is a woman aged 45 to 65 with Graves' hyperthyroidism. The sample comprised blood. CDR3 region: CASSENRIGYNEQFF. For the CDR3, the DNA is TGTGCCAGCAGTGAAAACAGGATTGGTTACAATGAGCAGTTCTTC.